The next 27 T cell receptor beta chains were all read from a single sample in a study of shared clonotypes between healthy human individuals. As defined, naive CD8 cells were CD45RO-negative and positively selected for CCR7, with terminally differentiated effector memory CD45RA+ cells excluded. Method: immunoSEQ multiplex PCR; TCRdb's copy keeps in-frame clones and lacks some. The profile shows around 1,900,000 clones, 85% to 95% of them singletons. What was sequenced was naive CD8+ T cells from PBMCs. These receptors were obtained from a young man in good health. Some clones in this sample may be carry-over from other donors' samples.

The V call is TRBV28, the J call TRBJ2-5; tentatively, D is TRBD2 (5 bases). V was shortened by 3 bases and J by 5 bases, with 10 bases between the two germline ends. The CDR3 consists of 13 residues. The germline V gene encodes CDR1 MDHEN and CDR2 SYDVKM. The chain's CDR3 is CASSFLGGETQYF. The DNA of the CDR3 is TGTGCCAGCAGTTTTTTGGGCGGGGAGACCCAGTACTTC.

The V call is TRBV29-1, the J call TRBJ2-7, with no clear D. This CDR3 comprises 12 residues. The ends were cut back, 3 bases at V and 0 bases at J, with 6 bases in the middle. CDR1 and CDR2 from the germline V gene are SQVTM and ANQGSEA. The CDR3 nucleotides read TGCAGCGTTGACACGAGCTCCTACGAGCAGTACTTC. This encodes CSVDTSSYEQYF.

CDR3 DNA: TGTGCCAGCAGCATGGGACTAGCGGGAGTCCGCTCCTACGAGCAGTACTTC. This gives the protein CASSMGLAGVRSYEQYF. The chain links TRBV7-8 to TRBJ2-7; 14 bases map to TRBD2. The trim removed 5 bases at V and 0 bases at J, leaving 6 bases unmatched. CDR3 size: 17 residues. Germline V gene sequence: CDR1 SGHVS, CDR2 FQNEAQ.

The rearrangement links TRBV15 to TRBJ1-5; D call uncertain. From germline, CDR1 is LNHNV and CDR2 YYDKDF (reference sequence). CDR3 size: 13 residues. Deletions cut 3 bases from V and 4 bases from J, with 7 bases between. The CDR3 DNA reads TGTGCCACCAGCAGGGTTCAGAATCAGCCCCAGCATTTT. As protein: CATSRVQNQPQHF.

This clone was observed once. This chain links TRBV19 with TRBJ2-3, with D perhaps matching TRBD1 or TRBD2 (5 bases each). CDR3 length equals 14 residues. Trimming shortened V by 9 bases and J by 0 bases, and 13 bases separated the two germline ends. Germline lookup yields CDR1 LNHDA and CDR2 SQIVND (reference sequence). The CDR3 DNA follows: TGTGCCAGCCCAATGGGGGATAGCACAGATACGCAGTATTTT. It codes for CASPMGDSTDTQYF.

The chain has TRBV5-4 and TRBJ2-7, with 8 nucleotides matching TRBD1. Germline V gene lookup returns CDR1 SGHNT and CDR2 YYREEE (reference sequence). Trimming at V came to 5 bases and at J to 3 bases, leaving 10 bases not matched to a gene. CDR3 length: 15 residues. The chain's CDR3 is CASRTGTGFGYEQYF. CDR3 bases: TGTGCCAGCAGGACCGGGACAGGTTTCGGCTACGAGCAGTACTTC.

The chain carries TRBV7-9 and TRBJ2-5; D gene uncertain. Germline loops: CDR1 SEHNR, CDR2 FQNEAQ (reference sequence). CDR3 length: 13 amino acids. V was clipped by 2 bases and J by 5 bases, with 9 bases between them. CDR3 loop: CASSLSGVETQYF. The CDR3 DNA reads TGTGCCAGCAGCTTATCAGGAGTCGAGACCCAGTACTTC.

J is TRBJ2-7 and V is TRBV11-2; 8 nucleotides agree with TRBD2. Germline V CDR1 and CDR2: SGHAT, FQNNGV. With V trimmed by 5 bases and J by 5 bases, 11 bases remained unmatched. The CDR3 extends over 15 amino acids. CDR3 sequence reads: CASSGRSGGYHEQYF. The CDR3 region has the DNA TGTGCCAGCAGCGGGAGGAGCGGGGGTTATCACGAGCAGTACTTC.

This clone was seen only once. The J gene is TRBJ2-5, the V gene TRBV28, with D possibly TRBD2 on 6 matching bases. The CDR3 has 16 residues. The germline V gene has CDR1 MDHEN and CDR2 SYDVKM. Between the trimmed V and J ends, which lost 6 bases and 2 bases, there was a span of 19 bases. The CDR3 loop reads CASSLVGLRGQETQYF. CDR3 bases: TGTGCCAGCAGCTTGGTGGGCCTCCGGGGGCAAGAGACCCAGTACTTC.

The chain combines TRBV7-7 with TRBJ2-7; D is perhaps TRBD1 (6 bases). The CDR3 contains 13 residues. V was trimmed by 2 bases and J by 7 bases, leaving 12 bases between them. CDR1 and CDR2 from the germline V gene are SSHAT and FNYEAQ (reference sequence). CDR3: CASSLQAGEEQYF. CDR3 DNA: TGTGCCAGCAGCTTACAGGCAGGGGAAGAGCAGTACTTC.

The chain recombines TRBV7-9 with TRBJ2-5; TRBD2 aligns across 7 bases. Germline CDR1 SEHNR, CDR2 FQNEAQ (reference sequence). Germline trimming cut 9 bases from V and 4 bases from J; bases unmatched to any gene: 8. This CDR3 comprises 13 residues. The chain's CDR3 is CASRKGRGETQYF. The CDR3 nucleotides are TGTGCCAGTAGAAAAGGGAGGGGAGAGACCCAGTACTTC.

This clone was recorded once. This rearrangement joins TRBV11-1 to TRBJ2-1; 8 bases map to TRBD2. This CDR3 has 18 residues. The trim removed 0 bases at V and 2 bases at J, leaving 9 bases unmatched. Germline V CDR1 and CDR2: SGHAT, FQDESV (reference sequence). The CDR3 here is CASSLAEGIAGPYNEQFF. CDR3 bases: TGTGCCAGCAGCTTAGCGGAGGGAATAGCGGGACCCTACAATGAGCAGTTCTTC.

This chain connects TRBV19 to TRBJ2-1; a possible D gene is TRBD2 (6 bases). V lost 7 bases to trimming and J lost 3 bases, with 13 bases between them. CDR1 and CDR2 from the germline V gene are LNHDA and SQIVND (reference sequence). There are 14 residues in the CDR3. The CDR3 DNA reads as TGTGCCAGTACGGAGCGGGCGTACTACAATGAGCAGTTCTTC. It encodes CASTERAYYNEQFF.

The count of this clone is one. The chain joins TRBV7-8 to TRBJ2-7; TRBD2 agrees at 8 bases. This CDR3 region has 15 residues. The J segment lost 2 bases and the V segment lost 4 bases, leaving 7 bases of the junction unmatched. Germline assignment: CDR1 SGHVS and CDR2 FQNEAQ. The CDR3 nucleotides read TGTGCCAGCAGCTCCGTAGCGGGGTACCCCTACGAGCAGTACTTC. Translation gives CASSSVAGYPYEQYF.

The rearrangement links TRBV28 to TRBJ2-5; D possibly corresponds to TRBD1 (5 bases). Trimming removed 5 bases at V and 0 bases at J, with 13 bases between. CDR3 length: 15 amino acids. Per the germline V gene, CDR1 is MDHEN and CDR2 is SYDVKM. DNA for the CDR3: TGTGCCAGCAGTGCCCTTTTCAGGGACCAAGAGACCCAGTACTTC. This gives the protein CASSALFRDQETQYF.

This chain uses TRBV27 with TRBJ2-1; either TRBD1 or TRBD2 may fit D (5 bases each). This CDR3 has 16 amino acids. Germline CDR1 MNHEY, CDR2 SMNVEV (reference sequence). Trimming removed 0 bases at V and 7 bases at J, with 16 bases between. The DNA for the CDR3 is TGTGCCAGCAGTTTATCGGCAGGGCGGGCGAAGAATGAGCAGTTCTTC. Encoded protein: CASSLSAGRAKNEQFF.

The table lists this clone with a count of one. The genes are TRBV27 and TRBJ1-1; 9 bases agree with TRBD1. This CDR3 is 15 amino acids long. Germline CDR1 is MNHEY and CDR2 is SMNVEV (reference sequence). V was pared by 6 bases and J by 5 bases, with 10 bases of the junction left unmatched. CDR3 DNA sequence: TGTGCCAGCAGATACCTACAGGGGGCGGGGACTGAAGCTTTCTTT. Amino acid sequence: CASRYLQGAGTEAFF.

V and J are TRBV20-1 and TRBJ2-5; D is possibly TRBD2 (5 bases). V lost 0 bases and J 9 bases, leaving 8 bases between the germline ends. This CDR3 has 11 amino acids. Germline V gene data show CDR1 as DFQATT and CDR2 as SNEGSKA (reference sequence). The CDR3 protein is CSARDSEAQYF. The CDR3 DNA follows: TGCAGTGCTAGAGATTCGGAGGCCCAGTACTTC.

The chain uses TRBV4-1 and TRBJ2-7, with 7 bases lining up with TRBD1. Germline V gives CDR1 MGHRA, CDR2 YSYEKL. The CDR3 is 14 residues long. The trim removed 5 bases at V and 3 bases at J, leaving 7 bases unmatched. The chain's CDR3 is CASSFRDRVYEQYF. Written as DNA, the CDR3 is TGCGCCAGCAGCTTCCGGGACAGAGTCTACGAGCAGTACTTC.

J is TRBJ2-1 and V is TRBV4-1; D is undetermined. The V and J ends lost 0 bases and 2 bases respectively, with 11 bases between them. The CDR3 consists of 16 residues. The germline gives CDR1 MGHRA, CDR2 YSYEKL. The CDR3: CASSQERLTAYNEQFF. The CDR3 bases are TGCGCCAGCAGCCAAGAGCGTCTAACAGCCTACAATGAGCAGTTCTTC.

The CDR3 reads CASSFREQGNTEAFF. In DNA, the CDR3 is TGTGCCAGCAGTTTCCGGGAACAGGGGAACACTGAAGCTTTCTTT. The rearrangement joins TRBV27 to TRBJ1-1, with D tentatively TRBD1 (6 bases). Trimming took 3 bases from V and 1 from J, leaving 12 bases between them. The germline V gene encodes CDR1 MNHEY and CDR2 SMNVEV (reference sequence). The CDR3 totals 15 residues.

The rearrangement joins TRBV18 to TRBJ1-5; D is ambiguous. The CDR3 runs 17 residues. The germline V and J ends were trimmed by 0 bases and 0 bases, with 12 bases remaining between them. CDR1 and CDR2 from the germline V gene are KGHSH and LQKENI. CDR3 region: CASSPPSWLYSNQPQHF. The CDR3 DNA reads TGTGCCAGCTCACCACCCAGTTGGTTGTATAGCAATCAGCCCCAGCATTTT.

This clone appeared once. The rearrangement links TRBV28 to TRBJ1-3; 7 bases line up with TRBD1. Germline V lookup: CDR1 MDHEN, CDR2 SYDVKM. This CDR3 is built from 14 residues. V lost 1 base, J lost 6 bases, and 3 bases stayed unmatched. CDR3 loop: CASSLYTGANTIYF. The CDR3 region has the DNA TGTGCCAGCAGTTTATATACAGGGGCAAACACCATATATTTT.

The chain employs TRBV5-1 and TRBJ2-6; TRBD2 aligns across 8 bases. The CDR3 consists of 18 residues. J gave up 0 bases and V 1 base, and 6 bases lay outside the gene matches. CDR1 SGHRS and CDR2 YFSETQ come from the germline V gene. The CDR3 reads CASSLWAGGSSGANVLTF. DNA for the CDR3: TGCGCCAGCAGCTTGTGGGCGGGAGGATCCTCTGGGGCCAACGTCCTGACTTTC.

The rearrangement uses TRBV5-1 and TRBJ2-3, with D possibly TRBD2 on 6 matching bases. The CDR3 spans 16 residues. Trimming stripped 2 bases from V and 3 bases from J, with 16 bases between. Germline CDR1 SGHRS, CDR2 YFSETQ. CDR3 in DNA: TGCGCCAGCAGCTTTGCTCCGGGACTGGTTACAGATACGCAGTATTTT. Protein sequence: CASSFAPGLVTDTQYF. Drawing the rest from reference TRBV5-1 and TRBJ2-3, the complete variable domain is KAGVTQTPRYLIKTRGQQVTLSCSPISGHRSVSWYQQTPGQGLQFLFEYFSETQRNKGNFPGRFSGRQFSNSRSEMNVSTLELGDSALYLCASSFAPGLVTDTQYFGPGTRLTVL.

CDR3: CASSIDELAGANNEQFF. In nucleotides, the CDR3 is TGTGCCAGTAGTATAGATGAACTAGCGGGAGCCAACAATGAGCAGTTCTTC. The J gene is TRBJ2-1, the V gene TRBV19; 11 nucleotides agree with TRBD2. The CDR3 sequence is 17 residues long. The V gene's germline CDR1 is LNHDA and CDR2 SQIVND (reference sequence). The ends lost 0 bases at V and 5 bases at J; junction bases unmatched: 6.

V usage is TRBV28 and J usage is TRBJ2-3, with TRBD2 as a possible D gene (7 bases). Per germline, CDR1 MDHEN and CDR2 SYDVKM. The CDR3 is 16 residues long. V was shortened by 3 bases and J by 2 bases, with 15 bases between the two germline ends. The CDR3: CASSFGGGGLTDTQYF. CDR3 sequence (DNA): TGTGCCAGCAGTTTCGGAGGGGGGGGTCTCACAGATACGCAGTATTTT.